This note documents a single T cell receptor beta chain sequence. The data are from a study of blood T cell repertoires in COVID-19. About the study: Donors in the United States, Italy and Spain gave samples during acute or convalescent COVID-19.

As handled by the study authors: Estimation of nucleated cell counts relied on the amplification of reference gene primers. Profiled with immunoSEQ multiplex PCR; TCRdb holds only in-frame clones, not every one. The V and J calls and clone size are taken from that table; D and trimming were inferred from the DNA. Seen here are about 360,000 clones, approximately 86% observed once, and the top ten hold about 2.9%. There are 16 residues in the CDR3. Germline V gene sequence: CDR1 SGHRS, CDR2 YFSETQ. Losses at the gene ends were 2 bases for V and 0 bases for J; bases not matched to a gene: 5. Sequencing used peripheral blood. The chain joins TRBV5-1 to TRBJ2-1; 7 nucleotides align to TRBD1. This clonotype was sampled from a human donor in a cohort sampled during active COVID-19. The CDR3 here is CASSLHRGPSYNEQFF. DNA of the CDR3: TGCGCCAGCAGCTTACACAGGGGCCCCTCCTACAATGAGCAGTTCTTC.